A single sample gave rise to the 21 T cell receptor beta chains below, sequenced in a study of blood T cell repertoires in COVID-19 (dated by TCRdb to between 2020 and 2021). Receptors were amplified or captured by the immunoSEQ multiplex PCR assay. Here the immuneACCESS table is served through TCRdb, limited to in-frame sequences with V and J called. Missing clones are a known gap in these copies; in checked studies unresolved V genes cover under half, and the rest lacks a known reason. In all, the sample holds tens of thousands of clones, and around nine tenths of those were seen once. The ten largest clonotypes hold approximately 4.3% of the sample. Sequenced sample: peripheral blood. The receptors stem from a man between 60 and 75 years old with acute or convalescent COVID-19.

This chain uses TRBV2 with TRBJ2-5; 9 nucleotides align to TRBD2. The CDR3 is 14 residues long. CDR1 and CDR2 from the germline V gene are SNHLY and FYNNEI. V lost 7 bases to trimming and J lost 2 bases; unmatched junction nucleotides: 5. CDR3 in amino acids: CASKYTSGQETQYF. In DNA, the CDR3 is TGTGCCAGCAAGTACACTAGCGGGCAAGAGACCCAGTACTTC.

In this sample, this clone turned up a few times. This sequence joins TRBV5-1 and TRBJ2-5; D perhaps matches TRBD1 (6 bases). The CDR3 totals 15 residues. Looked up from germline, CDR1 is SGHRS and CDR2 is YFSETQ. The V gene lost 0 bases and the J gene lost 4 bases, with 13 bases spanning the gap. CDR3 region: CASSLGDRGGETQYF. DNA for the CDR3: TGCGCCAGCAGCTTGGGTGACAGAGGGGGAGAGACCCAGTACTTC.

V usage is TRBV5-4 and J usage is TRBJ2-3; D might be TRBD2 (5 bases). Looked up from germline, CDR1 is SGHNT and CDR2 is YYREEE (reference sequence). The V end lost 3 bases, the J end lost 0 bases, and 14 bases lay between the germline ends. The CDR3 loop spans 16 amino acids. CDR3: CASSSRGGGSTDTQYF. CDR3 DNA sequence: TGTGCCAGCAGCTCCCGAGGTGGCGGGAGCACAGATACGCAGTATTTT.

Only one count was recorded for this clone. The CDR3 spells CASTEERAGELFF. The CDR3 bases are TGTGCCAGCACCGAAGAGAGGGCCGGGGAGCTGTTTTTT. The chain combines TRBV2 with TRBJ2-2; possibly TRBD2 for D (5 bases). CDR1 SNHLY and CDR2 FYNNEI come from the germline V gene. CDR3 length equals 13 residues. V was trimmed by 7 bases and J by 6 bases, leaving 12 bases between them.

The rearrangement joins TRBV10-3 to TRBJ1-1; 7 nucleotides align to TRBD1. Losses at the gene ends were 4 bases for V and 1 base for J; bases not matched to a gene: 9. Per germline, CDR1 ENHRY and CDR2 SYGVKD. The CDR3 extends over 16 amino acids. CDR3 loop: CAISGGAGGTNTEAFF. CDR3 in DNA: TGTGCCATCAGTGGAGGGGCAGGGGGTACGAACACTGAAGCTTTCTTT.

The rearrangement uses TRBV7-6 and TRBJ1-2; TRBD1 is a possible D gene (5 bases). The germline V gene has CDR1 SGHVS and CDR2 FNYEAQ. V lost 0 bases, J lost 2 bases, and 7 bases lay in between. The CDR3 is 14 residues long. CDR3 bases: TGTGCCAGCAGCTTAGCCGGGGGGAACTATGGCTACACCTTC. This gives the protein CASSLAGGNYGYTF.

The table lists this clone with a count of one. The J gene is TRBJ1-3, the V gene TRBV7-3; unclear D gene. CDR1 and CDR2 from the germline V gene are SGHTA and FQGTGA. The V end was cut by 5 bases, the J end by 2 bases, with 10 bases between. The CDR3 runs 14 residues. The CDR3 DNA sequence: TGTGCCAGCAGCCGAGGAGGGACTGGAAACACCATATATTTT. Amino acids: CASSRGGTGNTIYF.

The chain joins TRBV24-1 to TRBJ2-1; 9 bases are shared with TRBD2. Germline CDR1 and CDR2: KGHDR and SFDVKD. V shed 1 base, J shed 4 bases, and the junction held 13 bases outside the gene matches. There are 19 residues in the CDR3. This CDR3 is CATSDFGLCGRVLYNEQFF. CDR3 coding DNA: TGTGCCACCAGTGATTTCGGCCTTTGCGGGAGGGTCCTATACAATGAGCAGTTCTTC.

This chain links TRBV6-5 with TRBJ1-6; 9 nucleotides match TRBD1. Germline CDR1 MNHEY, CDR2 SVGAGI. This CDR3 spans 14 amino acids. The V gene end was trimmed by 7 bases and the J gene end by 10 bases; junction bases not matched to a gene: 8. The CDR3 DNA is TGTGCCAGCACCCCGGGACAGGGAGGATCACCCCTCCACTTT. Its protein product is CASTPGQGGSPLHF.

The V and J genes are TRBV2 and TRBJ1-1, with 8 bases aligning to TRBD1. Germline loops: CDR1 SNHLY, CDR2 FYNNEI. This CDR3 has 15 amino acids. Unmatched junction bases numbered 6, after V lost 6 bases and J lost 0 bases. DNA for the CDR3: TGTGCCAGCAGCAAAAGGACAGGGATGAACACTGAAGCTTTCTTT. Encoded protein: CASSKRTGMNTEAFF.

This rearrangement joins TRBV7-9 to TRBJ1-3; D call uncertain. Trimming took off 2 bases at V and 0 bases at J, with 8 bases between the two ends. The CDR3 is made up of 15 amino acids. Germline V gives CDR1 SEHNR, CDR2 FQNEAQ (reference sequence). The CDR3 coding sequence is TGTGCCAGCAGCTTATGGGCCAGCTCTGGAAACACCATATATTTT. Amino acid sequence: CASSLWASSGNTIYF.

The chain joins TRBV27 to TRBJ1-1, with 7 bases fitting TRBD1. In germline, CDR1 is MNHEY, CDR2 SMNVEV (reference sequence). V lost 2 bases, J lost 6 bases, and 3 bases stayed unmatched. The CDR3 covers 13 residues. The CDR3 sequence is CASSLGTGAEAFF. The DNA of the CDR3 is TGTGCCAGCAGTTTAGGTACAGGGGCTGAAGCTTTCTTT.

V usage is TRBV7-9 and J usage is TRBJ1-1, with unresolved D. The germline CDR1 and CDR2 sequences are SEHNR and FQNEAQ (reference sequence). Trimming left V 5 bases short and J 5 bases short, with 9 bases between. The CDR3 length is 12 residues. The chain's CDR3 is CASSRAPTEAFF. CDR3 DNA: TGTGCCAGCAGCCGAGCTCCGACTGAAGCTTTCTTT. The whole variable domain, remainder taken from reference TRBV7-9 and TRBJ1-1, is DTGVSQNPRHKITKRGQNVTFRCDPISEHNRLYWYRQTLGQGPEFLTYFQNEAQLEKSRLLSDRFSAERPKGSFSTLEIQRTEQGDSAMYLCASSRAPTEAFFGQGTRLTVV.

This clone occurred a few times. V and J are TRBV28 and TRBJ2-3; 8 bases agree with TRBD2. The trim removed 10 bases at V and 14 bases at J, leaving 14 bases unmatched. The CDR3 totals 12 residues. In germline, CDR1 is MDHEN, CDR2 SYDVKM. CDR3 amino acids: CATAAGAILLYF. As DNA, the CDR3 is TGTGCCACTGCAGCGGGAGCCATACTCCTGTATTTT.

Here the CDR3 reads CASSQDLAGTYNEQFF. The CDR3 region has the DNA TGCGCCAGCAGCCAAGATCTCGCGGGCACCTACAATGAGCAGTTCTTC. The chain employs TRBV4-1 and TRBJ2-1; a weak D match, TRBD2 (5 bases). Between the trimmed V and J ends, which lost 0 bases and 2 bases, there was a span of 11 bases. The CDR3 totals 16 residues. Germline CDR1 is MGHRA and CDR2 is YSYEKL.

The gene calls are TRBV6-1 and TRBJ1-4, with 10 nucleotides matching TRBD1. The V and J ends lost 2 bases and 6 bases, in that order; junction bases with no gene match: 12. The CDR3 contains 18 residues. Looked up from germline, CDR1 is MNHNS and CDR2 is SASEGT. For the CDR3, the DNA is TGTGCCAGCAGTGAATTTTCGGCCGGGACAGGGGTCTATGAAAAACTGTTTTTT. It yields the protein CASSEFSAGTGVYEKLFF.

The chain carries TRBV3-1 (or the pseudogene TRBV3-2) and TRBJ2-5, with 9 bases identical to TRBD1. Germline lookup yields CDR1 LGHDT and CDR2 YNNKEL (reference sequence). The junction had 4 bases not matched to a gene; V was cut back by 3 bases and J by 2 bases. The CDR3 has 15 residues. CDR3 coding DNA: TGTGCCAGCAGCCAGACAGGGGGGTTTCAAGAGACCCAGTACTTC. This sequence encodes CASSQTGGFQETQYF.

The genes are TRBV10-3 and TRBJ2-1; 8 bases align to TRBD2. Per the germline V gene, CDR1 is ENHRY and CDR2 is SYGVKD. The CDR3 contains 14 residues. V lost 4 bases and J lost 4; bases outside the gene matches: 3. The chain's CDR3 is CAISATSVYNEQFF. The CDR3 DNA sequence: TGTGCCATCAGTGCGACTAGCGTGTACAATGAGCAGTTCTTC.

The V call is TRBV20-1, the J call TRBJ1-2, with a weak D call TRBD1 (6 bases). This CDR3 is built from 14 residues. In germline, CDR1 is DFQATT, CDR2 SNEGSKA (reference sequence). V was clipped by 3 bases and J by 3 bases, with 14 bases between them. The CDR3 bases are TGCAGTGCTAGTGAACAGGGCTTGGACTATGGCTACACCTTC. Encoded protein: CSASEQGLDYGYTF.

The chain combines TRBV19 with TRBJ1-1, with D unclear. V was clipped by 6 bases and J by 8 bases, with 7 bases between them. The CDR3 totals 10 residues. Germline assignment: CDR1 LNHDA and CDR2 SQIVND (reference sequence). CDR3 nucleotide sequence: TGTGCCAGTAGACGGAGAGAAGCTTTCTTT. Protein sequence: CASRRREAFF.

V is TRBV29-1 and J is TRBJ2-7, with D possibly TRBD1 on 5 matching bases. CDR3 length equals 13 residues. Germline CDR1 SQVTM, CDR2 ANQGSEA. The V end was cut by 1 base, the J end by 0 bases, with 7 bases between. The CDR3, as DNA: TGCAGCGTTGAAGGGGGCAACTCCTACGAGCAGTACTTC. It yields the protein CSVEGGNSYEQYF.